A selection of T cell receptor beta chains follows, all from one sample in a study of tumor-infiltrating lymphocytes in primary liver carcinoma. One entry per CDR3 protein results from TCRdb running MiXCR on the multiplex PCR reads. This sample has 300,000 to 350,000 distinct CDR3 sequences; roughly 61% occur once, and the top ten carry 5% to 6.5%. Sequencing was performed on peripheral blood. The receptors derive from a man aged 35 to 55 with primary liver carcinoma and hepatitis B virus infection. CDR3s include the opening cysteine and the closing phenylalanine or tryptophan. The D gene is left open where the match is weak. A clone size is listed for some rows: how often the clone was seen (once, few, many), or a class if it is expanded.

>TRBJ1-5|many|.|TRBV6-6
CASSYAADSTGSAQPQHF
TGTGCCAGCAGTTACGCGGCTGATTCCACAGGGTCGGCTCAGCCCCAGCATTTT
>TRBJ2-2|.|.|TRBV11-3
CASSFKQVATGELFF
TGTGCCAGCAGCTTTAAACAGGTGGCCACCGGGGAGCTGTTTTTT
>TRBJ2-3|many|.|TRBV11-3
CASSHVRGSEPDTQYF
TGTGCCAGCAGCCACGTACGGGGGAGTGAGCCAGATACGCAGTATTTT
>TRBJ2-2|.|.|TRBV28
CASSLPWGGGELFF
TGTGCCAGCAGTCTCCCCTGGGGAGGCGGGGAGCTGTTTTTT
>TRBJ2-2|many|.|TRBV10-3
CAIRGVSNTGELFF
TGTGCCATCAGGGGGGTCTCGAACACCGGGGAGCTGTTTTTT
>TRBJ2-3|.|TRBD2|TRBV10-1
CASSGRSTTDTRYF
TGCGCCAGCAGCGGGAGGAGTACCACAGATACGCGGTATTTT
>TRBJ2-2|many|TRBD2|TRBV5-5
CASRPGLANTGELFF
TGTGCCAGCAGACCGGGACTAGCGAACACCGGGGAGCTGTTTTTT
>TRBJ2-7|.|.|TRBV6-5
CAGSYSSWNSEQCF
TGTGCCGGCAGTTACTCTAGCTGGAATAGCGAGCAGTGCTTC
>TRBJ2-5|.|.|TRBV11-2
CASSFWVTNLKDTQYF
TGTGCCAGCAGCTTCTGGGTTACAAACTTAAAAGACACCCAGTACTTC
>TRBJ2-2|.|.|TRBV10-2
CASSATNTRELFF
TGCGCCAGCAGTGCGACGAACACCAGGGAGCTGTTTTTT
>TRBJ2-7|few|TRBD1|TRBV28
CASSRGNEQYF
TGTGCCAGCTCCAGGGGGAACGAGCAGTACTTC
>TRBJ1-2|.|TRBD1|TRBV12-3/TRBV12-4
CASSLGSQGIGGYTF
TGTGCCAGTAGTTTAGGATCACAGGGGATCGGGGGCTACACCTTC
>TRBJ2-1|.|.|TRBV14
CASSQDMGYEQFF
TGTGCCAGCAGCCAAGATATGGGCTATGAGCAGTTCTTC
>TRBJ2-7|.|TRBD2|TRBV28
CASSASGGQSTYEQYF
TGTGCCAGCAGTGCTTCGGGGGGGCAAAGCACCTACGAGCAATACTTC
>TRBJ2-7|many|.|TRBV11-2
CASSLGPRWEQYF
TGTGCCAGCAGCTTAGGCCCCCGGTGGGAGCAGTACTTC
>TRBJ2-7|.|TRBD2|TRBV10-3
CATSESHSSGRYEQYF
TGTGCCACCAGTGAGTCCCATTCTAGCGGGAGGTACGAGCAGTACTTC
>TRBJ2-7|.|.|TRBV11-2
CASSSTPVASECF
TGTGCCAGCAGCTCCACCCCCGTAGCGTCAGAGTGTTTC
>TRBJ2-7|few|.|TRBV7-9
CASSLQGLSSYEQYF
TGTGCTAGCAGCCTCCAAGGACTTAGCTCCTACGAGCAGTACTTC
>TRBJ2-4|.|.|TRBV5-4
CASSLDIVGRGKNIQYF
TGTGCCAGCAGCTTGGATATCGTAGGGAGAGGCAAAAACATTCAGTACTTC
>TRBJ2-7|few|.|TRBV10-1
CASSESTSSYEQYF
TGCGCCAGCAGTGAGTCTACTAGTTCCTACGAGCAGTACTTC
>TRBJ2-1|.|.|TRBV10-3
CAINESENEQFF
TGTGCCATCAATGAATCAGAAAATGAGCAGTTCTTC
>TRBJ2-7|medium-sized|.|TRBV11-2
CASSSGTRTWGSGEQYF
TGTGCCAGCAGCTCGGGCACCAGAACATGGGGTTCGGGCGAGCAGTACTTC
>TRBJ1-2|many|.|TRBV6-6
CASSPTGREDYGYTF
TGTGCCAGCAGTCCCACAGGGAGGGAGGACTATGGCTACACCTTC
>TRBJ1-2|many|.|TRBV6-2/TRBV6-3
CASRDSDYGYTF
TGTGCCAGCCGGGACTCAGACTATGGCTACACCTTC
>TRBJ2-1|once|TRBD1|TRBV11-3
CASSIGQDNEQFF
TGTGCCAGCAGCATAGGACAGGATAATGAGCAGTTCTTC
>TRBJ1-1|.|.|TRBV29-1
CSGYRATNTEAFF
TGCAGCGGCTACAGGGCCACGAACACTGAAGCTTTCTTT
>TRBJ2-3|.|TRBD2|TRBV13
CASSLQGTSGSLTDTQYF
TGTGCCAGCAGCTTACAAGGGACTAGCGGGAGCCTCACAGATACGCAGTATTTT
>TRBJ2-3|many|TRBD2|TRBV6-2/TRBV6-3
CASKAGGMAADTQYF
TGTGCCAGCAAAGCGGGAGGTATGGCGGCAGATACGCAGTATTTT
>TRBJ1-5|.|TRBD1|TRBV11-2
CASRLRTGDINQPQHF
TGTGCCAGCAGGTTAAGGACAGGGGATATCAATCAGCCCCAGCATTTT
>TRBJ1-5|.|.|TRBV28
CASSLYEGNQPQHF
TGTGCCAGCAGTTTATACGAGGGCAATCAGCCCCAGCATTTT
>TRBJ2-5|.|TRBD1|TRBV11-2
CVSSPRTGLYQETQYF
TGTGTCAGCAGCCCACGGACAGGGTTGTACCAAGAGACCCAGTACTTT
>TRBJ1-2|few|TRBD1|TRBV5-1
CASSLTMTGEGYTF
TGCGCCAGCAGCTTAACCATGACAGGGGAGGGCTACACCTTC
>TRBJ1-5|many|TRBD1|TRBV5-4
CASSLGGQIGQPQHF
TGTGCCAGCAGCTTGGGGGGACAGATAGGTCAGCCCCAGCATTTT
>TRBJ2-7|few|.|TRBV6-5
CASSYDRTEQYF
TGTGCCAGCAGTTACGATCGAACCGAGCAGTACTTC
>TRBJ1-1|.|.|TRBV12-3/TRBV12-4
CASCSPGTNTEAFF
TGTGCCAGCTGTTCCCCAGGGACCAACACTGAAGCTTTCTTT
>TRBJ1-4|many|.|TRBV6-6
CASSYSTPGWGTNEKLFF
TGTGCCAGCAGTTACTCGACCCCAGGGTGGGGGACTAATGAAAAACTGTTTTTT
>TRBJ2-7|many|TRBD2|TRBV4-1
CASSQDRASGNSYEQYF
TGCGCCAGCAGCCAAGATCGGGCTAGCGGGAACTCCTACGAGCAGTACTTC
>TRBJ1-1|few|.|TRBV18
CASSQTEVNTEAFF
TGTGCCAGCTCCCAGACAGAGGTGAACACTGAAGCTTTCTTT
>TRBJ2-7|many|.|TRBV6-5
CASRADHRGYEQYF
TGTGCCAGCAGGGCCGATCACAGAGGCTACGAGCAGTACTTC
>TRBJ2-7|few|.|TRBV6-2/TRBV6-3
CASSRTGQSYEQYF
TGTGCCAGCAGTCGTACCGGACAGTCCTACGAGCAGTACTTC
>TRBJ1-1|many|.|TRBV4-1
CASSQDTRLTEAFF
TGCGCCAGCAGCCAAGATACCCGGCTCACTGAAGCTTTCTTT
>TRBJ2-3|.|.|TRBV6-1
CANSEPGWAQYF
TGTGCCAACAGTGAACCCGGATGGGCGCAGTATTTT
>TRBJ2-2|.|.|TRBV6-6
CASSLEGVGTGELFF
TGTGCCAGCAGTCTAGAGGGGGTCGGAACCGGGGAGCTGTTTTTT
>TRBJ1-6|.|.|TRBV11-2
CASSSTGLNSQPHF
TGTGCCAGCAGCTCCACGGGACTTAATTCACAGCCCCACTTT
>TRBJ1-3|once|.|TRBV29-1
CSVMGGAWGSSGNTIYF
TGCAGCGTTATGGGAGGCGCCTGGGGCTCCTCTGGAAACACCATATATTTT
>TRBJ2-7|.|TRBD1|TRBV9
CASSVETGIYEQYF
TGTGCCAGCAGCGTGGAGACAGGGATATACGAACAGTACTTC
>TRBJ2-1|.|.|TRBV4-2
CANSQLRLGDEQFF
TGTGCCAACAGCCAACTGCGGTTAGGGGATGAGCAGTTCTTC
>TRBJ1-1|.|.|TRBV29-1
CSIERTHTEAFF
TGCAGCATTGAACGGACCCATACTGAAGCTTTCTTT
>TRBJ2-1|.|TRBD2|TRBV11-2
CASSLVAGLYNDQFF
TGTGCCAGCAGCTTGGTAGCGGGCCTGTACAATGATCAGTTCTTC
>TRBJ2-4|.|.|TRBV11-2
CASSFTGAENIQYF
TGTGCCAGCAGCTTTACAGGTGCCGAAAACATTCAGTACTTC
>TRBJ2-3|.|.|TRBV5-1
CASSIEGLPRAPQYF
TGCGCCAGCAGCATCGAGGGACTGCCGAGGGCGCCGCAGTATTTT
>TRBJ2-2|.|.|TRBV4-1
CASSTRTAPGELFF
TGCGCCAGCAGCACTCGGACTGCACCGGGGGAGCTGTTTTTT
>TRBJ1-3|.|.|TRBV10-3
CATSDGESSGNTIYF
TGTGCCACCAGTGATGGCGAAAGCTCTGGAAACACCATATATTTT
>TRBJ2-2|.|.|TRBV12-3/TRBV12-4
CAGSLQGPTGELFF
TGTGCCGGCAGTCTACAGGGCCCAACCGGGGAGCTGTTTTTT
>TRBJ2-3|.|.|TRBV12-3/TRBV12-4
CVSSLAHPLKYF
TGTGTCAGCAGTTTGGCCCATCCCCTGAAGTATTTT